This TCR beta chain originates from a study of T cell changes during pregnancy in multiple sclerosis. Profiled with immunoSEQ multiplex PCR; TCRdb holds only in-frame clones, not every one. Seen here are roughly 31,000 clones, 90% to 95% observed once, and the top ten hold 0.6% to 0.75%. The CDR3 has 16 residues. The ends were cut back, 1 base at V and 3 bases at J, with 13 bases in the middle. Germline V gene data show CDR1 as LGHNA and CDR2 as YNFKEQ. This TCR was sampled from a female donor with multiple sclerosis, enrolled in a pregnancy study. The chain has TRBV4-2 and TRBJ1-5; no firm D call. Sequenced material: CD4+ T cells from peripheral blood mononuclear cells, taken in the first trimester of pregnancy. The CDR3 DNA reads as TGTGCCAGCAGCCAAGGGCGGAGGAACGCCAATCAGCCCCAGCATTTT. Amino acids: CASSQGRRNANQPQHF.